Below, one TCR beta chain is given with its context. This sample stems from a study of blood T cell repertoires in COVID-19. Germline V gives CDR1 SEHNR, CDR2 FQNEAQ (reference sequence). CDR3 length: 13 residues. Trimming took 0 bases from V and 9 from J, leaving 9 bases between them. Here immunoSEQ multiplex PCR was the method, and the copy in TCRdb shows in-frame clones only, minus some. Of 200,000 to 250,000 clones detected, more than 70% appear once; the ten largest clones hold about 3.6%. The rearrangement links TRBV7-9 to TRBJ1-5; D call uncertain. This clonotype was obtained from a woman older than 75 with acute or convalescent COVID-19. Material for sequencing was peripheral blood. The CDR3 sequence is CASSLAFSTPQHF. CDR3 nucleotide sequence: TGTGCCAGCAGCTTAGCGTTTTCTACGCCCCAGCATTTT. Supplemented by reference TRBV7-9 and TRBJ1-5, the full variable domain reads DTGVSQNPRHKITKRGQNVTFRCDPISEHNRLYWYRQTLGQGPEFLTYFQNEAQLEKSRLLSDRFSAERPKGSFSTLEIQRTEQGDSAMYLCASSLAFSTPQHFGDGTRLSIL.